The 15 T cell receptor beta chains below all came from one sample that was sequenced in a study of cytomegalovirus exposure and HLA in healthy donors. Vbeta (60) and Jbeta (13) primers were used in the PCR. Clones were read by immunoSEQ multiplex PCR, and TCRdb kept only the in-frame ones, dropping some. The sample has about 130,000 clones, 80% to 90% seen once. The sample comprised PBMCs. The source of these receptors is a man aged 45 to 65 in good health and CMV-seronegative.

The rearrangement uses TRBV10-3 and TRBJ1-1, with D maybe TRBD1 (6 bases). CDR1 is ENHRY, CDR2 SYGVKD, per germline. V was pared by 0 bases and J by 5 bases, with 7 bases between. The CDR3 spans 13 residues. CDR3 nucleotides: TGTGCCATCAGTGAGTCTCAGGGGACTGAAGCTTTCTTT. This codes for CAISESQGTEAFF.

The gene calls are TRBV5-4 and TRBJ1-1, with D tentatively TRBD1 (6 bases). Germline V CDR1 and CDR2: SGHNT, YYREEE (reference sequence). Trimming took off 2 bases at V and 1 base at J, with 15 bases between the two ends. This CDR3 region has 16 residues. Here the CDR3 DNA reads TGTGCCAGCAGCTTATTCTCGGGACACAAGAACACTGAAGCTTTCTTT. As protein: CASSLFSGHKNTEAFF.

The chain has TRBV9 and TRBJ1-1; 7 bases match TRBD1. The CDR3 covers 14 residues. Germline values: CDR1 SGDLS, CDR2 YYNGEE. The V and J ends lost 5 bases and 0 bases, in that order; junction bases with no gene match: 4. DNA for the CDR3: TGTGCCAGCAGTAAGACAGGGATGAACACTGAAGCTTTCTTT. Protein product: CASSKTGMNTEAFF.

In this sample, this clone turned up once. This chain joins TRBV5-1 and TRBJ2-5, with D tentatively TRBD2 (5 bases). There are 13 residues in the CDR3. Germline CDR1 reads SGHRS; CDR2 reads YFSETQ. Trimming removed 0 bases at V and 5 bases at J, with 8 bases between. DNA of the CDR3: TGCGCCAGCAGCTTGGAGGGAGCCGAGACCCAGTACTTC. This sequence encodes CASSLEGAETQYF.

The V and J genes are TRBV25-1 and TRBJ2-2; possibly TRBD2 for D (5 bases). This CDR3 has 15 amino acids. CDR1 and CDR2 from the germline V gene are MGHDK and SYGVNS. V was cut by 2 bases and J by 6 bases, with 13 bases left in between. CDR3 bases: TGTGCCAGCAGTGAAGCTAGCAACTACCCCGGGGAGCTGTTTTTT. Amino acids: CASSEASNYPGELFF.

CDR3 sequence reads: CASSSTQGDPTDTQYF. The CDR3 nucleotides are TGTGCCAGCAGCTCCACTCAGGGGGACCCCACAGATACGCAGTATTTT. This chain links TRBV5-6 with TRBJ2-3, with 7 bases that match TRBD1. The CDR3 consists of 16 residues. After removal of 3 bases from V and 2 bases from J, the junction contained 9 bases not matched to a gene. Germline CDR1 and CDR2: SGHDT and YYEEEE. Full variable domain (outside the CDR3, taken from reference TRBV5-6 and TRBJ2-3): DAGVTQSPTHLIKTRGQQVTLRCSPKSGHDTVSWYQQALGQGPQFIFQYYEEEERQRGNFPDRFSGHQFPNYSSELNVNALLLGDSALYLCASSSTQGDPTDTQYFGPGTRLTVL.

The chain uses TRBV6-1 and TRBJ2-1, with TRBD2 as a possible D gene (7 bases). The germline V gene has CDR1 MNHNS and CDR2 SASEGT. This CDR3 is built from 15 residues. Trimming cost V 7 bases and J 0 bases, with 13 bases left between them. The CDR3 nucleotides read TGTGCCAGCACCAGGGGAGGGAGCTCCTACAATGAGCAGTTCTTC. This codes for CASTRGGSSYNEQFF.

The J gene is TRBJ2-5, the V gene TRBV5-1; 15 nucleotides agree with TRBD2. The CDR3 has 17 residues. The junction had 5 bases not matched to a gene; V was cut back by 4 bases and J by 1 base. The germline CDR1 and CDR2 sequences are SGHRS and YFSETQ. The CDR3 region is CASSLGTSGGFQETQYF. The CDR3 nucleotides are TGCGCCAGCAGCCTAGGGACTAGCGGGGGGTTCCAAGAGACCCAGTACTTC.

V and J are TRBV13 and TRBJ2-3; 10 bases match TRBD1. The CDR3 sequence is 15 residues long. The germline CDR1 and CDR2 sequences are PRHDT and FYEKMQ (reference sequence). The J segment lost 4 bases and the V segment lost 4 bases, leaving 5 bases of the junction unmatched. In nucleotides, the CDR3 is TGTGCCAGCAGCTCATCCGGGACAGGGGCAGATACGCAGTATTTT. This translates into CASSSSGTGADTQYF.

The rearrangement joins TRBV5-6 to TRBJ2-7; 9 nucleotides line up with TRBD1. The germline CDR1 and CDR2 sequences are SGHDT and YYEEEE. J was trimmed by 6 bases and V by 4 bases; bases with no gene match: 11. CDR3 length: 15 amino acids. This CDR3 is CASSPGWDRAREQYF. The CDR3 nucleotides read TGTGCCAGCAGCCCCGGTTGGGACAGGGCGCGCGAGCAGTACTTC.

The genes are TRBV5-6 and TRBJ1-2; 10 nucleotides line up with TRBD1. Trimming removed 5 bases from V and 3 bases from J; junction bases left unmatched: 7. This CDR3 comprises 15 residues. Germline CDR1 and CDR2: SGHDT and YYEEEE. This chain's CDR3 is CASSATGGADYGYTF. The CDR3 DNA reads as TGTGCCAGCAGTGCGACAGGGGGCGCCGACTATGGCTACACCTTC.

The gene calls are TRBV30 and TRBJ2-7; 7 bases match TRBD1. The CDR3 runs to 13 residues. Trimming took 4 bases from V and 0 from J; bases not matched to a gene: 3. Germline CDR1 is GTSNPN and CDR2 is SVGIG (reference sequence). CDR3 amino acids: CAWKRDSSYEQYF. The CDR3 DNA reads TGTGCCTGGAAACGGGACAGCTCCTACGAGCAGTACTTC.

The chain uses TRBV21-1 and TRBJ2-1; the D call TRBD1 from the table was never checked on the DNA. TRBV21-1 is noted as a pseudogene. The CDR3 contains 13 residues. CDR3 region: CAARGDSGNEQFF. In nucleotides, the CDR3 is TGTGCCGCCAGGGGGGACAGTGGCAATGAGCAGTTCTTC.

The chain recombines TRBV19 with TRBJ1-2; tentative D call: TRBD1 (6 bases). Germline loops: CDR1 LNHDA, CDR2 SQIVND (reference sequence). Trimming stripped 5 bases from V and 5 bases from J, with 15 bases between. This CDR3 comprises 14 residues. The CDR3 DNA is TGTGCCAGTAGTCCCCAGACAGGCGAATATGGCTACACCTTC. Its translation is CASSPQTGEYGYTF.

The CDR3 DNA reads as TGCGCCAGCAGCCAAGTAGAGGCCGGGATGGGCCATGGCTACACCTTC. Its translation: CASSQVEAGMGHGYTF. The rearrangement uses TRBV4-1 and TRBJ1-2; D not resolved. The CDR3 contains 16 residues. CDR1 and CDR2 from the germline V gene are MGHRA and YSYEKL. The V and J ends lost 1 base and 6 bases respectively, with 18 bases between them.